The sequence of this T cell receptor (beta chain) was determined in a study of blood T cells in healthy people across ages. Regarding the study as a whole: It was not possible, with unsorted PBMCs, to conclusively compare naive and antigen-experienced cells. Compared with aged donors, long-lived donors showed fewer expanded clones, suggesting selection. The study lacked donor CMV status, which possibly confounded expanded clonotype changes.

Comments on this clonotype: Its target is not known.

Germline-derived CDR1 and CDR2 are MNHEY and SVGEGT. V was clipped by 4 bases and J by 1 base, with 7 bases between them. There are 14 residues in the CDR3. Using a J-beta primer mix together with a sample-barcoded 5' primer, a second PCR was run for roughly 6 to 12 cycles. Via MiXCR, TCRdb re-called the 5' RACE reads, giving one row per CDR3 protein. The repertoire has roughly 1,700,000 distinct CDR3 sequences, roughly 27% of them found once; the top ten carry 6.5% to 8.5%. The receptor comes from a woman aged 25 to 39 in good health. The sequenced sample consisted of blood. This chain connects TRBV6-2 or TRBV6-3 to TRBJ2-2; D call uncertain. Here the CDR3 DNA reads TGTGCCAGCAGTTGGGCAGAGAACACCGGGGAGCTGTTTTTT. Its protein product is CASSWAENTGELFF.